Sequencing of this T cell receptor (beta chain) was carried out in a study of blood T cells in healthy people across ages. Primed by a sample-barcoded 5' primer and a J-beta primer mix, a second PCR proceeded for about 7 to 11 cycles. One entry per CDR3 protein, called by TCRdb with MiXCR from the 5' RACE reads. The table records about 830,000 distinct CDR3 sequences, approximately 59% of them present only once. The ends lost 2 bases at V and 5 bases at J; junction bases unmatched: 7. Germline CDR1 is MNHEY and CDR2 is SVGAGI. This CDR3 comprises 15 residues. About this clonotype: The antigen is unknown.

Overall study findings and caveats: Diversity figures derived from one million T cells were judged to underestimate the true value. Naive T cell percentage showed a strong correlation with TCR beta diversity. Older individuals had lower TCR beta diversity per million T cells (the decline was roughly linear).

Isolation yielded PBMCs, at least 6.5 million per sample, in every case. The chain links TRBV6-5 to TRBJ2-7; 9 bases line up with TRBD1. Sequencing was performed on blood. The TCR originated in a man aged 25-45 years in good health. The CDR3 DNA reads TGTGCCAGCAGTTACACCGGGACAGGGTTGGACGAGCAGTACTTC. Translating gives CASSYTGTGLDEQYF.